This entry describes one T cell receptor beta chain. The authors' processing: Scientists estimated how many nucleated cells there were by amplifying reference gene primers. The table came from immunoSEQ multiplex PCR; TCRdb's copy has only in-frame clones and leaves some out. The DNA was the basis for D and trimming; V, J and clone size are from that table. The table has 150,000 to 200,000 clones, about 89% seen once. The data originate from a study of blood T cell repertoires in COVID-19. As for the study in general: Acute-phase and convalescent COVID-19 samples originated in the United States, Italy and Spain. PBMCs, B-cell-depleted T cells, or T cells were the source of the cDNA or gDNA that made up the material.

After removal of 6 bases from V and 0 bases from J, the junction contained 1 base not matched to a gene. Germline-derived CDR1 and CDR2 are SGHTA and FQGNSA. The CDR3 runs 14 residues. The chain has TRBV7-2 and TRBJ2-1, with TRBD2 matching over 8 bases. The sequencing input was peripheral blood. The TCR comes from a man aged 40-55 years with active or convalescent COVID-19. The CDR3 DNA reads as TGTGCCAGCAGTCGGGGGGGCTCCTACAATGAGCAGTTCTTC. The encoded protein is CASSRGGSYNEQFF.